The 30 T cell receptor beta chains reported below all come from one sample, sequenced in a study of cytomegalovirus exposure and HLA in healthy donors. 60 Vbeta and 13 Jbeta primers were used in PCR. Libraries were prepared by immunoSEQ multiplex PCR; TCRdb keeps only in-frame clonotypes and omits some of them. This table holds about 120,000 clones, roughly 72% found once. The sequenced sample consisted of PBMCs. These receptors all come from a woman between 45 and 65 years old in good health and CMV-seropositive.

This clone was observed a few times. The CDR3 DNA sequence: TGCGCCAGCAGCCAAGAAGGGGCCGGCGGGGAGCTGTTTTTT. Translating gives CASSQEGAGGELFF. This chain connects TRBV4-1 to TRBJ2-2; possible D gene TRBD1, 5 bases. V lost 0 bases and J lost 7, with 9 bases in between. In germline, CDR1 is MGHRA, CDR2 YSYEKL. The CDR3 loop spans 14 amino acids.

V and J are TRBV5-6 and TRBJ2-7; tentatively, D is TRBD1 (6 bases). Germline CDR1 reads SGHDT; CDR2 reads YYEEEE. This CDR3 has 14 residues. The V end lost 0 bases, the J end lost 4 bases, and 11 bases lay between the germline ends. CDR3 in amino acids: CASSLGATGYEQYF. DNA for the CDR3: TGTGCCAGCAGCTTGGGGGCGACAGGATACGAGCAGTACTTC. Variable domain in full (rest from reference TRBV5-6 and TRBJ2-7): DAGVTQSPTHLIKTRGQQVTLRCSPKSGHDTVSWYQQALGQGPQFIFQYYEEEERQRGNFPDRFSGHQFPNYSSELNVNALLLGDSALYLCASSLGATGYEQYFGPGTRLTVT.

The chain employs TRBV6-1 and TRBJ1-1, with 8 bases matching TRBD1. The V gene's germline CDR1 is MNHNS and CDR2 SASEGT. The CDR3 is made up of 15 amino acids. Trimming cost V 6 bases and J 6 bases; bases outside gene matches: 12. CDR3 sequence reads: CASSIQGVGMSEAFF. In DNA form, the CDR3 reads TGTGCCAGCAGCATACAGGGGGTGGGGATGTCTGAAGCTTTCTTT.

This clone occurred a few times. The V and J genes are TRBV30 and TRBJ1-5, with no clear D. This CDR3 contains 13 residues. Germline CDR1 is GTSNPN and CDR2 is SVGIG (reference sequence). The ends were cut back, 1 base at V and 2 bases at J, with 6 bases in the middle. The CDR3 region has the DNA TGTGCCTGGAGTGAGAGTGGCAATCAGCCCCAGCATTTT. Protein: CAWSESGNQPQHF.

This chain uses TRBV5-1 with TRBJ2-7; 8 positions agree with TRBD1. V shed 3 bases, J shed 6 bases, and the junction held 8 bases outside the gene matches. The germline V gene has CDR1 SGHRS and CDR2 YFSETQ. The CDR3 is 14 amino acids. The CDR3 DNA follows: TGCGCCAGCAGCTCGTCCCAAACAGGGGGCGAGCAGTACTTC. Its protein product is CASSSSQTGGEQYF.

This chain joins TRBV4-3 and TRBJ1-5; the match to TRBD1 covers 7 bases. Germline assignment: CDR1 LGHNA and CDR2 YSLEER. V gave up 4 bases and J gave up 4 bases; unmatched junction bases: 7. The CDR3 sequence is 15 residues long. The CDR3 DNA follows: TGCGCCAGCAGCCGCACCCTACAGGGGAATCAGCCCCAGCATTTT. Protein: CASSRTLQGNQPQHF.

This chain uses TRBV5-4 with TRBJ1-2; 7 bases align to TRBD1. Trimming cost V 0 bases and J 7 bases; bases outside gene matches: 6. Germline-derived CDR1 and CDR2 are SGHNT and YYREEE (reference sequence). The CDR3 consists of 14 residues. CDR3 bases: TGTGCCAGCAGCTTGGCGGGACAGCCGGGTGGCTACACCTTC. It specifies CASSLAGQPGGYTF. Complete variable domain (other parts from reference TRBV5-4 and TRBJ1-2): ETGVTQSPTHLIKTRGQQVTLRCSSQSGHNTVSWYQQALGQGPQFIFQYYREEENGRGNFPPRFSGLQFPNYSSELNVNALELDDSALYLCASSLAGQPGGYTFGSGTRLTVV.

This clone was counted only a few times. The V gene is TRBV4-3, the J gene TRBJ2-1; D possibly corresponds to TRBD2 (5 bases). Trimming took off 0 bases at V and 8 bases at J, with 20 bases between the two ends. CDR1 and CDR2 (germline): LGHNA, YSLEER. There are 17 residues in the CDR3. The CDR3 here is CASSQDLPSGLADEQFF. In nucleotides, the CDR3 is TGCGCCAGCAGCCAAGATCTTCCGAGTGGCCTAGCAGATGAGCAGTTCTTC.

The V and J genes are TRBV30 and TRBJ1-1; D gene unclear. Trimming pared 2 bases from V and 2 bases from J, leaving 15 bases between. The CDR3 covers 15 residues. The germline gives CDR1 GTSNPN, CDR2 SVGIG (reference sequence). CDR3 sequence: CAWSHKREGNTEAFF. CDR3 nucleotides: TGTGCCTGGAGTCATAAACGGGAAGGAAACACTGAAGCTTTCTTT.

The chain recombines TRBV10-3 with TRBJ1-2; TRBD1 agrees at 11 bases. Germline-derived CDR1 and CDR2 are ENHRY and SYGVKD. The ends lost 2 bases at V and 3 bases at J; junction bases unmatched: 2. The CDR3 has 15 residues. The CDR3 region has the DNA TGTGCCATCAGTGAGGGACAGGGGGCTGACTATGGCTACACCTTC. It yields the protein CAISEGQGADYGYTF.

The V and J genes are TRBV7-2 and TRBJ2-1, with D possibly matching TRBD1 (7 bases). CDR1 and CDR2 from the germline V gene are SGHTA and FQGNSA. CDR3 length: 12 residues. V lost 5 bases to trimming and J lost 12 bases, with 14 bases between them. The CDR3 DNA is TGTGCCAGCAGCAATTACAGGGGAGGGCAGTTCTTC. This gives the protein CASSNYRGGQFF.

The chain employs TRBV21-1 and TRBJ1-3; the D call of TRBD1 is as the table states it, not checked on the DNA. TRBV21-1 is described as a pseudogene. The CDR3 covers 15 residues. The CDR3 loop reads CASSKAHTTGNTIYF. The DNA for the CDR3 is TGTGCCAGCAGCAAAGCTCACACCACTGGAAACACCATATATTTT.

The chain joins TRBV20-1 to TRBJ2-1, with D unclear. Trimming took off 7 bases at V and 5 bases at J, with 9 bases between the two ends. CDR1 and CDR2 from the germline V gene are DFQATT and SNEGSKA (reference sequence). The CDR3 runs 11 residues. CDR3 in DNA: TGCAGTGGGAGCTTAGACAATGAGCAGTTCTTC. Its protein product is CSGSLDNEQFF.

V is TRBV28 and J is TRBJ1-5; 8 bases line up with TRBD1. The germline V gene encodes CDR1 MDHEN and CDR2 SYDVKM. CDR3 length equals 14 residues. V was clipped by 4 bases and J by 6 bases; unmatched bases: 5. This chain's CDR3 is CASSSGQGSQPQHF. The CDR3 DNA sequence: TGTGCCAGCAGTTCCGGACAGGGAAGTCAGCCCCAGCATTTT.

The V call is TRBV6-1, the J call TRBJ1-1; D might be TRBD1 (5 bases). Trimming removed 5 bases at V and 6 bases at J, with 10 bases between. This CDR3 has 12 residues. Germline CDR1 and CDR2: MNHNS and SASEGT. The CDR3 nucleotides read TGTGCCAGCAGTACCCGACAGCCTGAAGCTTTCTTT. Translation: CASSTRQPEAFF.

This clone was seen just once. CDR3 nucleotides: TGTGCTAGTGGTTTGGTAATGGTGGCGGGGTTGGGCAATCAGCCCCAGCATTTT. As protein: CASGLVMVAGLGNQPQHF. The V call is TRBV12-5, the J call TRBJ1-5; D gene uncertain. Trimming removed 0 bases from V and 2 bases from J, with 17 bases in between. Germline loops: CDR1 LGHNT, CDR2 FRNRAP. The CDR3 loop spans 18 amino acids.

The chain employs TRBV6-5 and TRBJ1-2; possible D gene TRBD1, 5 bases. The V end was cut by 6 bases, the J end by 2 bases, with 10 bases between. Germline V gives CDR1 MNHEY, CDR2 SVGAGI. CDR3 length: 13 amino acids. This CDR3 is CASRASGNYGYTF. CDR3 coding DNA: TGTGCCAGCAGGGCTTCAGGGAACTATGGCTACACCTTC.

Only a few counts were recorded for this clone. This chain uses TRBV4-2 with TRBJ2-1; 8 nucleotides agree with TRBD1. From germline, CDR1 is LGHNA and CDR2 YNFKEQ. The V and J ends lost 3 bases and 7 bases, in that order; junction bases with no gene match: 11. This CDR3 is built from 16 residues. CDR3 DNA sequence: TGTGCCAGCAGCCATCCCTCGACAGGGGTGGAGAATGAGCAGTTCTTC. Residues: CASSHPSTGVENEQFF.

The chain carries TRBV5-1 and TRBJ2-5, with D possibly being TRBD2 (6 bases). CDR1 SGHRS and CDR2 YFSETQ come from the germline V gene. V was clipped by 4 bases and J by 4 bases, with 17 bases between them. There are 15 residues in the CDR3. CDR3 sequence reads: CASSTSGTDGETQYF. The CDR3 DNA reads as TGCGCCAGCAGCACATCCGGGACTGACGGAGAGACCCAGTACTTC.

The J gene is TRBJ1-4, the V gene TRBV6-5; D is ambiguous. The CDR3 runs 14 residues. Germline CDR1 reads MNHEY; CDR2 reads SVGAGI. Trimming pared 4 bases from V and 5 bases from J, leaving 11 bases between. CDR3 nucleotide sequence: TGTGCCAGCAGTTTGGGCAGACCGAATGAAAAACTGTTTTTT. Amino acid sequence: CASSLGRPNEKLFF.

Turning to this clone: Other DNA sequences in the sample encode the same CDR3. This chain uses TRBV5-1 with TRBJ1-5, with TRBD1 identical over 9 bases. Germline CDR1 reads SGHRS; CDR2 reads YFSETQ. This CDR3 spans 15 amino acids. Trimming at V came to 1 base and at J to 6 bases, leaving 5 bases not matched to a gene. As DNA, the CDR3 is TGCGCCAGCAGCTTGACGGGACAGGGAGGTCAGCCCCAGCATTTT. This encodes CASSLTGQGGQPQHF.

V gene TRBV9 combines with J gene TRBJ2-2; 11 bases map to TRBD1. CDR1 and CDR2 from the germline V gene are SGDLS and YYNGEE. With V trimmed by 4 bases and J by 6 bases, 5 bases remained unmatched. There are 15 residues in the CDR3. The DNA of the CDR3 is TGTGCCAGCAGCCCGGGACAGGGGGTCTCCGGGGAGCTGTTTTTT. Translation gives CASSPGQGVSGELFF. The full variable domain, with the rest looked up from reference TRBV9 and TRBJ2-2, is DSGVTQTPKHLITATGQRVTLRCSPRSGDLSVYWYQQSLDQGLQFLIQYYNGEERAKGNILERFSAQQFPDLHSELNLSSLELGDSALYFCASSPGQGVSGELFFGEGSRLTVL.

J is TRBJ2-3 and V is TRBV30, with a possible D match to TRBD2 (6 bases). The CDR3 extends over 15 amino acids. Germline CDR1 is GTSNPN and CDR2 is SVGIG (reference sequence). Trimming removed 7 bases from V and 0 bases from J, with 17 bases in between. This CDR3 reads CAFKSGSTSTDTQYF. Here the CDR3 DNA reads TGTGCCTTCAAAAGCGGGTCAACTAGCACAGATACGCAGTATTTT.

The chain is built from TRBV9 and TRBJ2-6; 14 bases are shared with TRBD2. CDR3 length: 22 residues. V shed 0 bases and J 0 bases; nucleotides not matched to a gene: 11. CDR1 is SGDLS and CDR2 is YYNGEE in the germline V gene. The CDR3 DNA sequence: TGTGCCAGCAGCGTAGAAGGGACTAGCGGGAGAGTCCCCTACTCTGGGGCCAACGTCCTGACTTTC. Encoded protein: CASSVEGTSGRVPYSGANVLTF. Together with reference TRBV9 and TRBJ2-6, the CDR3 gives the full variable domain: DSGVTQTPKHLITATGQRVTLRCSPRSGDLSVYWYQQSLDQGLQFLIQYYNGEERAKGNILERFSAQQFPDLHSELNLSSLELGDSALYFCASSVEGTSGRVPYSGANVLTFGAGSRLTVL.

This sequence joins TRBV6-1 and TRBJ1-2; the match to TRBD1 covers 7 bases. Germline V gene sequence: CDR1 MNHNS, CDR2 SASEGT. Unmatched junction bases numbered 7, after V lost 7 bases and J lost 8 bases. The CDR3 spans 12 residues. CDR3 loop: CASTGRGTGYTF. In DNA, the CDR3 is TGTGCCAGCACAGGCAGGGGGACGGGCTACACCTTC.

This clone showed up just a few times. The V gene is TRBV7-2, the J gene TRBJ1-3; no clear D gene. Germline CDR1 and CDR2: SGHTA and FQGNSA. There are 13 residues in the CDR3. V lost 6 bases, J lost 9 bases, and 15 bases lay in between. CDR3 in DNA: TGTGCCAGCAGGGCTAGACTGGAGGGCACCATATATTTT. Its protein is CASRARLEGTIYF.

This chain links TRBV14 with TRBJ2-5; 10 positions agree with TRBD2. V trimming: 4 bases; J trimming: 1 base; junction bases outside the gene matches: 6. The germline V gene has CDR1 SGHDN and CDR2 FVKESK. CDR3 size: 16 residues. In nucleotides, the CDR3 is TGTGCCAGCAGCCTCCAACTAGCGGGATCCCAAGAGACCCAGTACTTC. It encodes CASSLQLAGSQETQYF.

The J gene is TRBJ1-1, the V gene TRBV9, with TRBD1 matching 9 bases. Germline CDR1 SGDLS, CDR2 YYNGEE. V dropped 6 bases and J dropped 4; count of bases not matched to a gene: 7. This CDR3 has 14 amino acids. The CDR3 protein is CASNTGGASTEAFF. The CDR3 DNA follows: TGTGCCAGCAACACAGGGGGCGCTTCCACTGAAGCTTTCTTT. Combining the CDR3 with reference TRBV9 and TRBJ1-1 gives the whole variable domain DSGVTQTPKHLITATGQRVTLRCSPRSGDLSVYWYQQSLDQGLQFLIQYYNGEERAKGNILERFSAQQFPDLHSELNLSSLELGDSALYFCASNTGGASTEAFFGQGTRLTVV.

The chain employs TRBV29-1 and TRBJ2-5; D is perhaps TRBD2 (6 bases). The CDR3 totals 13 residues. CDR1 is SQVTM, CDR2 ANQGSEA, per germline. The V gene lost 3 bases and the J gene lost 2 bases, with 10 bases spanning the gap. DNA of the CDR3: TGCAGCGTTGAGGAGGGACCACAAGAGACCCAGTACTTC. Its translation is CSVEEGPQETQYF.

V gene TRBV28 combines with J gene TRBJ2-6; D uncertain. The V end lost 2 bases, the J end lost 1 base, and 6 bases lay between the germline ends. The germline V gene has CDR1 MDHEN and CDR2 SYDVKM. This CDR3 has 15 amino acids. The CDR3 DNA follows: TGTGCCAGCAGTTTACGAGGTTCTGGGGCCAACGTCCTGACTTTC. It is translated as CASSLRGSGANVLTF. Combining the CDR3 with reference TRBV28 and TRBJ2-6 gives the whole variable domain DVKVTQSSRYLVKRTGEKVFLECVQDMDHENMFWYRQDPGLGLRLIYFSYDVKMKEKGDIPEGYSVSREKKERFSLILESASTNQTSMYLCASSLRGSGANVLTFGAGSRLTVL.